This section outlines one T cell receptor beta chain sequence together with its context. Original methodology: Scientists estimated how many nucleated cells there were by amplifying reference gene primers. TCRdb's copy holds only in-frame clones and misses some; the assay was immunoSEQ multiplex PCR. V and J calls and clone size are those listed in that table; D and trimming were worked out from the DNA. The table has hundreds of thousands of clones, approximately 84% seen once. These data belong to a study of blood T cell repertoires in COVID-19. Looking at the study overall: There were acute and convalescent COVID-19 samples, and they came from the United States, Italy and Spain.

CDR1 LNHDA and CDR2 SQIVND come from the germline V gene (reference sequence). CDR3 length: 17 amino acids. Between the trimmed V and J ends, which lost 3 bases and 7 bases, there was a span of 22 bases. The chain uses TRBV19 and TRBJ1-5, with D possibly being TRBD1 (5 bases). The sequenced material came from peripheral blood. This TCR was recovered from a woman of 80 years or more with acute or convalescent COVID-19. The CDR3 coding sequence is TGTGCCAGTAGTATCCAAGGGGTTTCAGCAACTTCCCAGCCCCAGCATTTT. It is translated as CASSIQGVSATSQPQHF.